This T cell receptor (beta chain) was identified during a study of T cell repertoires in cytomegalovirus infection. Across the study: Matching HLA type and CMV infection were both indicated by public TCR beta signatures.

TCRdb reprocessed the reads with MiXCR, giving one entry per CDR3 protein. The sample lists more than 150,000 distinct CDR3 sequences, around 24% occurring once. This clonotype was observed a handful of times. The antigen remains undetermined. Study-level findings and limits: Dominant in the ex vivo response were TCR beta clonotypes restricted by HLA-C and specific for CMV.

This clonotype originated in a human donor in good health (CMV status not recorded). Some clones in this sample may be carry-over from other donors' samples. Sequenced sample: PBMCs.

The CDR3, as DNA: TGTGCCAGCAGCTCTTCCGACGTCTCCTACGAGCAGTACTTC. Amino acids: CASSSSDVSYEQYF. This chain links TRBV7-9 with TRBJ2-7; D gene uncertain. This CDR3 has 14 residues. Trimming took off 4 bases at V and 0 bases at J, with 10 bases between the two ends. Germline CDR1 and CDR2: SEHNR and FQNEAQ (reference sequence).